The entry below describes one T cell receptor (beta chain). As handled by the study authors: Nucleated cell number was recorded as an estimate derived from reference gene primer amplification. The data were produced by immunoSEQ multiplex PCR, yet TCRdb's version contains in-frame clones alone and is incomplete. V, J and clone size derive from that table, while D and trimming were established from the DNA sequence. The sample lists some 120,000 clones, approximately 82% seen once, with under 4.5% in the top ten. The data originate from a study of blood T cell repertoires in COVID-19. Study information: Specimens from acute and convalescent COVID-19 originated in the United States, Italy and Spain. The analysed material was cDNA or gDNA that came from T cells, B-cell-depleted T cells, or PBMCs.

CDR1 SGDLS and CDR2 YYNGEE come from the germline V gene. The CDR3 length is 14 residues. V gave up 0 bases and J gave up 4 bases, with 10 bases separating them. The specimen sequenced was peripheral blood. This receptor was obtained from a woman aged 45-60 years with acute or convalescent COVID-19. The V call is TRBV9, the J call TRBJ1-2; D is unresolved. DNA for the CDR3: TGTGCCAGCAGCGTAGGGCGGGCCCTCTATGGCTACACCTTC. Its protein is CASSVGRALYGYTF.